Described below is a single T cell receptor (beta chain) sequence and its context. Antigen specificity is unknown. These data originate in a study of CD8+CD57+ T cells in acquired aplastic anemia. Study as a whole: The study obtained an average of roughly 3 ug of DNA from sorted CD4+ and CD8+ cells. Study-wide results and limits: No significant difference in CD8+ Simpson's diversity was found between patients and controls. A set of some 28 CD8+ CDR3 sequences was shared between patients and controls, and these sequences appeared highly expressed in patients.

Per germline, CDR1 ENHRY and CDR2 SYGVKD. V gave up 10 bases and J gave up 8 bases; unmatched junction bases: 19. The CDR3 spans 15 residues. The use of genomic DNA as template underpinned the TCR beta VDJ and CDR3 profiling. TCRdb redid the calling of the reads with MiXCR, one entry per CDR3 protein. In the table there are some 280,000 distinct CDR3 sequences, around three fifths of which are singletons. Sequenced: sorted CD4+, CD8+, or CD8+CD57+ T cells (not recorded which) from PBMCs. The sequence came from a human donor with severe aplastic anemia or a healthy control (not recorded which). The rearrangement uses TRBV10-3 and TRBJ2-7; 8 nucleotides match TRBD2. The CDR3: CATRKTSAASSKQYF. CDR3 DNA: TGTGCCACCAGAAAGACTAGCGCGGCCTCTTCCAAGCAGTACTTC.